This TCR beta chain was recorded in a study of T cells in Graves' hyperthyroidism and ophthalmopathy. Overall study findings and caveats: Blood also carried most thyroid clonotypes expanded above 0.001. The model foresaw ophthalmopathy a median around 6.8 months prior to onset. A model built on 13 V-J features separated ophthalmopathy from stable hyperthyroidism.

The CDR3 runs 14 residues. Per germline, CDR1 SQVTM and CDR2 ANQGSEA. The V segment lost 4 bases and the J segment 1 base; nucleotides outside the gene matches: 2. Only a few counts were recorded for this clonotype. The antigen remains undetermined. RNA transcripts gave rise to amplified TCR beta CDR3 regions. A first-round RT-PCR of the TCR CDR3 used the HTBI primer set. One entry per CDR3 protein, called by TCRdb with MiXCR from the multiplex PCR reads. The sample has about 560,000 distinct CDR3 sequences, about 14% seen once; the top ten hold approximately 15%. Every diagnosis used clinical symptoms, serum thyroxine and TRAb, thyroid ultrasound and orbital computed tomography.

V usage is TRBV29-1 and J usage is TRBJ2-3, with TRBD2 identical over 10 bases. The specimen sequenced was blood. This clonotype was obtained from a woman in her 40s with Graves' hyperthyroidism. In DNA form, the CDR3 reads TGCAGCGTTGCCGGGACTAGCGGCACAGATACGCAGTATTTT. Protein sequence: CSVAGTSGTDTQYF.